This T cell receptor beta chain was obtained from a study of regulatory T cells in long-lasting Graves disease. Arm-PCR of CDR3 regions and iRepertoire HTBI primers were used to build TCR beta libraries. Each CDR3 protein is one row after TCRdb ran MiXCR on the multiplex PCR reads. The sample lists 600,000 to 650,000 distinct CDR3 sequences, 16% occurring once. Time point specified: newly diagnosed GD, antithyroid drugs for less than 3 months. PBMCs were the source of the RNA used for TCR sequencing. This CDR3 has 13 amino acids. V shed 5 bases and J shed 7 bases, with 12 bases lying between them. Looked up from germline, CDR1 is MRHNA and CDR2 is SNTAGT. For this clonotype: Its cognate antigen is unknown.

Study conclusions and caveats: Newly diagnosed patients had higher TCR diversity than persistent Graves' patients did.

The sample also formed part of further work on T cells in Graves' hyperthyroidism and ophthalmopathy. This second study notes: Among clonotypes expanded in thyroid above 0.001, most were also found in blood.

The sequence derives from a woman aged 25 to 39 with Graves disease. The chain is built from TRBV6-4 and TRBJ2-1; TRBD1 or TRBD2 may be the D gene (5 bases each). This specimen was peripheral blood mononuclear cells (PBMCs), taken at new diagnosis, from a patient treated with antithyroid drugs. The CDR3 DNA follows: TGTGCCAGCAGTCTGACAGAGGGTAATGAGCAGTTCTTC. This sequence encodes CASSLTEGNEQFF.